This T cell receptor beta chain was retrieved from a study of regulatory T cells in long-lasting Graves disease. Study-level findings and limits: It was in persistent disease that TRBV28, TRBJ1-2 and TRBJ2-5 were favored. Whereas approximately 980 public clonotypes were shared by new patients, persistent patients shared more, at about 2,500. Accuracy was possibly reduced by small sample size.

The V and J ends lost 6 bases and 1 base respectively, with 3 bases between them. The CDR3 covers 11 residues. The germline V gene encodes CDR1 ENHRY and CDR2 SYGVKD. With regard to this clonotype: Its target is not known.

Combining iRepertoire HTBI primers with Arm-PCR of CDR3 regions, the authors built TCR beta libraries. Authors' processing steps: Identified across the samples were approximately 60 TRBV segments and around 14 TRBJ segments. TCRdb re-analysed the multiplex PCR reads in MiXCR, keeping a single row per CDR3 protein. It is TCRdb's table, rather than the study itself, that gives the V and J calls and clone size. The table records about 660,000 distinct CDR3 sequences, around 32% of them present only once. Noted time point: persistent/refractory GD, antithyroid drugs over 5 years with positive TRAb. There was RNA extracted from PBMCs, and the TCR library was made from it.

V and J are TRBV10-3 and TRBJ1-1; D is ambiguous. The clonotype originates from a female donor with Graves disease. The specimen comprised peripheral blood mononuclear cells (PBMCs), sampled when the disease was refractory, from a patient treated with antithyroid drugs. In DNA form, the CDR3 reads TGTGCCATCAGGAAGAACACTGAAGCTTTCTTT. This translates into CAIRKNTEAFF.